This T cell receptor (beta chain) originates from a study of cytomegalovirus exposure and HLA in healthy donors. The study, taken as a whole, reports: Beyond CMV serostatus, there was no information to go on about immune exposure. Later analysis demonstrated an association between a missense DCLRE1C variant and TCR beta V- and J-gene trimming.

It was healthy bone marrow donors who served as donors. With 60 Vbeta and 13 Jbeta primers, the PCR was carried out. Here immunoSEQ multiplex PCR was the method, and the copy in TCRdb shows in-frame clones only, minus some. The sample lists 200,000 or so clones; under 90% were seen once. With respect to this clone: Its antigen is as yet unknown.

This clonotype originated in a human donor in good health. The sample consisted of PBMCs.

CDR3 nucleotide sequence: TGTGCCAGCAGCTTCCCATCCGGGGGCACTGAAGCTTTCTTT. Translating gives CASSFPSGGTEAFF. The genes are TRBV7-9 and TRBJ1-1, with D tentatively TRBD1 (5 bases). The V and J ends lost 3 bases and 4 bases respectively, with 12 bases between them. The V gene's germline CDR1 is SEHNR and CDR2 FQNEAQ (reference sequence). This CDR3 region has 14 residues.